This T cell receptor (beta chain) was identified during a study of OX40 agonist ivuxolimab in advanced cancers. The study, taken as a whole, reports: There was clonal expansion of CD4+ and CD8+ blood T cells by week 6 at 0.1 to 3.0 mg/kg. Determination of antigen specificity was not performed for the expanded peripheral T cells.

This CDR3 has 13 residues. With V trimmed by 8 bases and J by 5 bases, 4 bases remained unmatched. Germline CDR1 reads MDHEN; CDR2 reads SYDVKM. Regarding this clone: The antigen remains unidentified.

The table came from immunoSEQ multiplex PCR; TCRdb's copy has only in-frame clones and leaves some out. This sample has under 60,000 clones, with approximately 91% found just once. J is TRBJ1-5 and V is TRBV28; 9 nucleotides agree with TRBD1. This TCR came from an adult with an advanced solid tumor such as melanoma, head and neck, liver or kidney cancer. The source material was CD4+ or CD8+ T cells sorted from blood, sampled in a trial of the OX40 agonist ivuxolimab. The CDR3 nucleotides read TGTGCCAGCTCGGGACAGGGAGATCAGCCCCAGCATTTT. This gives the protein CASSGQGDQPQHF.